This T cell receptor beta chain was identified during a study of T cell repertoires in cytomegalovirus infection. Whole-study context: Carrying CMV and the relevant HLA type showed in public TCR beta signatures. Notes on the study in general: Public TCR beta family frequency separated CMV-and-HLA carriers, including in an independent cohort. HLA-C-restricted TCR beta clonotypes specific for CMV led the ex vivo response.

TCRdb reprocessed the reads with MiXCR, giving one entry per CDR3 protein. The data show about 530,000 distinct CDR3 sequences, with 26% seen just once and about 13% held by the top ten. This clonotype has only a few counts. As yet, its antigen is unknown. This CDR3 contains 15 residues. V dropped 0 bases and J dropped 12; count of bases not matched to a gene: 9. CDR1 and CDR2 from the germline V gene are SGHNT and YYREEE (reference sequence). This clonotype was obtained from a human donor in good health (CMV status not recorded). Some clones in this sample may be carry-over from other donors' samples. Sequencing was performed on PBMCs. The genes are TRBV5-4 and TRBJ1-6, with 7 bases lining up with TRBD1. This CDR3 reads CASSLESQGGEPLHF. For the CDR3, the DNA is TGTGCCAGCAGCTTGGAGTCCCAGGGGGGTGAACCCCTCCACTTT.